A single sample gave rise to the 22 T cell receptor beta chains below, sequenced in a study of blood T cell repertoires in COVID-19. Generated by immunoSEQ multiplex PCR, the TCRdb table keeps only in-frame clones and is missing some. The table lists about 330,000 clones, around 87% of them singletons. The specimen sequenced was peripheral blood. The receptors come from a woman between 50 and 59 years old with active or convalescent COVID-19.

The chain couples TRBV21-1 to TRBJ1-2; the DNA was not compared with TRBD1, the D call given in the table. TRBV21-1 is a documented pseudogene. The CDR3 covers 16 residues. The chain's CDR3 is CASSKWDRGPHYGYTF. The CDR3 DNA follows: TGTGCCAGCAGCAAGTGGGACAGGGGGCCTCACTATGGCTACACCTTC.

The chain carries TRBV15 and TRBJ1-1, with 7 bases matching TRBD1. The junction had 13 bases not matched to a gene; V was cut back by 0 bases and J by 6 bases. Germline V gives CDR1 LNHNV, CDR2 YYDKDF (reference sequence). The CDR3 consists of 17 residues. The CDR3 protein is CATSRDSSAGGRPEAFF. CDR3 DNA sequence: TGTGCCACCAGCAGAGATTCCTCGGCAGGGGGTAGACCTGAAGCTTTCTTT.

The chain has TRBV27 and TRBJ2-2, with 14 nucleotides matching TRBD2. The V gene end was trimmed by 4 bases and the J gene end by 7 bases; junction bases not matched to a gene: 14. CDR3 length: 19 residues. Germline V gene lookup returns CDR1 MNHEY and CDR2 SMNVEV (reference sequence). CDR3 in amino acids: CASSSKSGTSGSYGGELFF. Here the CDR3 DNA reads TGTGCCAGCAGTTCCAAATCCGGGACTAGCGGGAGTTACGGCGGGGAGCTGTTTTTT.

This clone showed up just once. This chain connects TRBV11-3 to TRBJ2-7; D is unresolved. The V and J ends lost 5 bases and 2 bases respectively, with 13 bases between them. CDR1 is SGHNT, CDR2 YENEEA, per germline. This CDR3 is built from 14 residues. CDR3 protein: CASSPAPPPYEQYF. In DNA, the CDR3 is TGTGCCAGCAGCCCAGCGCCTCCCCCCTACGAGCAGTACTTC.

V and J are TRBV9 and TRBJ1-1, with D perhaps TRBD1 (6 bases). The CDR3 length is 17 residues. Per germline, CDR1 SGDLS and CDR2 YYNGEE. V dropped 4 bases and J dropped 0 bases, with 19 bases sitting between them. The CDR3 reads CASSPWGGGNMNTEAFF. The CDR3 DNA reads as TGTGCCAGCAGCCCGTGGGGAGGGGGAAACATGAACACTGAAGCTTTCTTT.

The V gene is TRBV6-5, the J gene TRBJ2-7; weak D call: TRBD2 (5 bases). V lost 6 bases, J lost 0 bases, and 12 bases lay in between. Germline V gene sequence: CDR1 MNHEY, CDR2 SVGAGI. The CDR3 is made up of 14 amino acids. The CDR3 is CASRLAQSSYEQYF. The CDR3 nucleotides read TGTGCCAGCAGATTAGCGCAGAGCTCCTACGAGCAGTACTTC.

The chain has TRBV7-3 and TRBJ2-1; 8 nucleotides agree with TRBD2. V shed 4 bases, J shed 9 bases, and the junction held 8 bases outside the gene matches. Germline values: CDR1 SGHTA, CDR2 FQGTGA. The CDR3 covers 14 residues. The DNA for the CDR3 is TGTGCCAGCAGCTCCGGGACTAGTTTAAGTGAGCAGTTCTTC. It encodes CASSSGTSLSEQFF.

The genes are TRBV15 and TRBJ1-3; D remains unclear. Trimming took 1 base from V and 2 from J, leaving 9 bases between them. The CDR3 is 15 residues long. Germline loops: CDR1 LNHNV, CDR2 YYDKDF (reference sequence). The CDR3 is CATSRGVTAGNTIYF. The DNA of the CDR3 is TGTGCCACCAGCAGAGGAGTAACAGCTGGAAACACCATATATTTT.

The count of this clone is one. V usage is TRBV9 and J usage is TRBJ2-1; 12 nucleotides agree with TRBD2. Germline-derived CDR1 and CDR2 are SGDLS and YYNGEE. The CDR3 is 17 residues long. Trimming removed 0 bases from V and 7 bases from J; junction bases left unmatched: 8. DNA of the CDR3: TGTGCCAGCAGCGTAGGACGACTAGCGGGGGACACAAATGAGCAGTTCTTC. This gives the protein CASSVGRLAGDTNEQFF.

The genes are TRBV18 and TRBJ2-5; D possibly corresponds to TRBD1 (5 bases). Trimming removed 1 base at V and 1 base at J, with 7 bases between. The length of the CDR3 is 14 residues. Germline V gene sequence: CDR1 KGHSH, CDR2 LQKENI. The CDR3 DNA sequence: TGTGCCAGCTCACCACTAGACAGCCAAGAGACCCAGTACTTC. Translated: CASSPLDSQETQYF. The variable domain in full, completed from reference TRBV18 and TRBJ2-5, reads NAGVMQNPRHLVRRRGQEARLRCSPMKGHSHVYWYRQLPEEGLKFMVYLQKENIIDESGMPKERFSAEFPKEGPSILRIQQVVRGDSAAYFCASSPLDSQETQYFGPGTRLLVL.

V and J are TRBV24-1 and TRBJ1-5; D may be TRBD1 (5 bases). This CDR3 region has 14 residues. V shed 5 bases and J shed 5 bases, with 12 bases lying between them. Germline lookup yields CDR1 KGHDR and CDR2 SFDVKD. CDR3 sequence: CATSVAGRDQPQHF. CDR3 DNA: TGTGCCACCAGTGTGGCAGGGCGCGATCAGCCCCAGCATTTT.

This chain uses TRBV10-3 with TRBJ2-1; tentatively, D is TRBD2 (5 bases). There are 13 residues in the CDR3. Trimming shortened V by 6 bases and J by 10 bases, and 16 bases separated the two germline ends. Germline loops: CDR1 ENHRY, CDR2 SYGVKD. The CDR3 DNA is TGTGCCATCAGGGAGGATCTAGCCTCCGAGCAGTTCTTC. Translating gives CAIREDLASEQFF.

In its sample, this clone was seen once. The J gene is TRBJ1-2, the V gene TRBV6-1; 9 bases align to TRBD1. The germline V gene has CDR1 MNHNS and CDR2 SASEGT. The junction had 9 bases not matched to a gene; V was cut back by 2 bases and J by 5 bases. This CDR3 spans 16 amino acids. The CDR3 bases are TGTGCCAGCAGTGAATGGGAACAGGGGGCTGGTTATGGCTACACCTTC. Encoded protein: CASSEWEQGAGYGYTF.

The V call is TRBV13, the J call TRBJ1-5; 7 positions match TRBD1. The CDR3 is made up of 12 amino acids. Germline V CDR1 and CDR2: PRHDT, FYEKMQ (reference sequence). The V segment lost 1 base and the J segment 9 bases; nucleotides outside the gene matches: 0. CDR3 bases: TGTGCCAGCAGCTTAGACAGGGGGCCCCAGCATTTT. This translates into CASSLDRGPQHF.

This chain's CDR3 is CASSGQGNNSPLHF. In DNA form, the CDR3 reads TGTGCCAGCAGTGGACAGGGCAATAATTCACCCCTCCACTTT. The rearrangement links TRBV2 to TRBJ1-6, with TRBD1 identical over 7 bases. This CDR3 is 14 amino acids long. Germline V gives CDR1 SNHLY, CDR2 FYNNEI. Losses at the gene ends were 4 bases for V and 5 bases for J; bases not matched to a gene: 2.

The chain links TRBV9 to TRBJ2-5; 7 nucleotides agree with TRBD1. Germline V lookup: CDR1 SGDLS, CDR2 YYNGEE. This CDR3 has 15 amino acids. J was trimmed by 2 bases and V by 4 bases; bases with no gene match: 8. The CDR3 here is CASSPQGYPQETQYF. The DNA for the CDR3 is TGTGCCAGCAGCCCACAGGGGTATCCGCAAGAGACCCAGTACTTC.

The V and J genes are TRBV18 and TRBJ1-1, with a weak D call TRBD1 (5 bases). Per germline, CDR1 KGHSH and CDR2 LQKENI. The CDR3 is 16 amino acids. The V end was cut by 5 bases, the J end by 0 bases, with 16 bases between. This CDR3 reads CASSTDSFLMNTEAFF. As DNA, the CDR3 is TGTGCCAGCTCAACCGACAGTTTTCTGATGAACACTGAAGCTTTCTTT.

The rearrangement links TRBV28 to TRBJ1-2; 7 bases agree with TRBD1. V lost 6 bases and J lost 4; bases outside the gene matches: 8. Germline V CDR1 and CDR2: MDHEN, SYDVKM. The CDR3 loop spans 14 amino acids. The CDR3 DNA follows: TGTGCCAGCAGACGCCCGGGACAGCCCTATGGCTACACCTTC. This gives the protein CASRRPGQPYGYTF.

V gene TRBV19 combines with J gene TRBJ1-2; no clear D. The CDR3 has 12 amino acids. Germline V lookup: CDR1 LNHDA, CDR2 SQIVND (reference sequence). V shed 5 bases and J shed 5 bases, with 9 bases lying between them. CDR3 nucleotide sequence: TGTGCCAGTAGTCCGAGGGTTTATGGCTACACCTTC. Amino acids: CASSPRVYGYTF. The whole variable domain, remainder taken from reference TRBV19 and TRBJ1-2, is DGGITQSPKYLFRKEGQNVTLSCEQNLNHDAMYWYRQDPGQGLRLIYYSQIVNDFQKGDIAEGYSVSREKKESFPLTVTSAQKNPTAFYLCASSPRVYGYTFGSGTRLTVV.

The CDR3 DNA sequence: TGTGCCATCAGATCAGGGGGCAATCAGCCCCAGCATTTT. Translated: CAIRSGGNQPQHF. The chain is built from TRBV10-3 and TRBJ1-5; D is possibly TRBD1 (6 bases). Deletions cut 6 bases from V and 2 bases from J, with 8 bases between. The germline V gene has CDR1 ENHRY and CDR2 SYGVKD. The CDR3 sequence is 13 residues long.

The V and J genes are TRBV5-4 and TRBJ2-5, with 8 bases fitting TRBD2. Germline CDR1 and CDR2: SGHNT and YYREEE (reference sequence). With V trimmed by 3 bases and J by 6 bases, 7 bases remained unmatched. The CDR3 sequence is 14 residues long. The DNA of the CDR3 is TGTGCCAGCAGCTCCTCGGGGGGGCCGAAGACCCAGTACTTC. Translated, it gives CASSSSGGPKTQYF. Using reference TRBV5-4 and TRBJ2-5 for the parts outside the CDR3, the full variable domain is ETGVTQSPTHLIKTRGQQVTLRCSSQSGHNTVSWYQQALGQGPQFIFQYYREEENGRGNFPPRFSGLQFPNYSSELNVNALELDDSALYLCASSSSGGPKTQYFGPGTRLLVL.

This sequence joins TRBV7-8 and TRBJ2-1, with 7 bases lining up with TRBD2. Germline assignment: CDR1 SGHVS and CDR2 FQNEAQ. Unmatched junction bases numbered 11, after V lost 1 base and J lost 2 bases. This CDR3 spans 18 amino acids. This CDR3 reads CASSLELVGEGPYNEQFF. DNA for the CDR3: TGTGCCAGCAGCTTAGAATTAGTCGGGGAGGGCCCCTACAATGAGCAGTTCTTC.